The rows below give T cell receptor beta chains drawn from one sample of a study of T cell changes during pregnancy in multiple sclerosis. Data came from immunoSEQ multiplex PCR; TCRdb stores just in-frame clones and leaves some out. The data contain about 130,000 clones, roughly 95% of them singletons. The source was peripheral blood, collected after pregnancy. Every receptor here comes from a female donor with multiple sclerosis, enrolled in a pregnancy study. CDR3s include the opening cysteine and the closing phenylalanine or tryptophan. The D gene is left open where the match is weak.

V: TRBV25-1
length: 14
D: TRBD2
J: TRBJ2-3
CDR3: CASRVSGSADTQYF

V: TRBV6-6
length: 13
D: NA
J: TRBJ1-2
CDR3: CASSLQGDYGYTF

V: TRBV5-1
length: 15
D: TRBD1
J: TRBJ1-2
CDR3: CASSYPGQGAYGYTF

V: TRBV28
length: 16
D: NA
J: TRBJ2-3
CDR3: CASSLGVRAGTDTQYF

V: TRBV6-5
length: 15
D: NA
J: TRBJ1-1
CDR3: CASSFLRLRPSEAFF

V: TRBV1
length: 14
D: NA
J: TRBJ1-1
CDR3: CTSSQDTGDTEAFF

V: TRBV5-8
length: 15
D: NA
J: TRBJ1-5
CDR3: CASSASGVRNQPQHF

V: TRBV6-6
length: 13
D: TRBD1
J: TRBJ1-1
CDR3: CASSGQLNTEAFF

V: TRBV29-1
length: 11
D: NA
J: TRBJ1-2
CDR3: CSVGLPYGYTF

V: TRBV29-1
length: 13
D: NA
J: TRBJ1-2
CDR3: CSVVSGVNYGYTF

V: TRBV19
length: 14
D: TRBD1
J: TRBJ1-1
CDR3: CASTQGVLNTEAFF

V: TRBV25-1
length: 17
D: TRBD1
J: TRBJ2-1
CDR3: CASSGDRAAPAYNEQFF

V: TRBV18
length: 18
D: TRBD2
J: TRBJ2-3
CDR3: CASSPPGGLAGVTDTQYF

V: TRBV5-1
length: 14
D: TRBD1
J: TRBJ2-7
CDR3: CASSKDRAVNEQYF

V: TRBV5-6
length: 12
D: NA
J: TRBJ2-1
CDR3: CASSSPRDGKFF

V: TRBV6-5
length: 14
D: TRBD2
J: TRBJ2-1
CDR3: CASSKLAGVNEQFF

V: TRBV11-3
length: 12
D: TRBD1
J: TRBJ1-5
CDR3: CASIPQGEPQHF

V: TRBV6-1
length: 15
D: TRBD1
J: TRBJ1-5
CDR3: CASSTGTGIDQPQHF

V: TRBV2
length: 12
D: NA
J: TRBJ1-2
CDR3: CASSAPQLTGNF

V: TRBV6-1
length: 16
D: NA
J: TRBJ2-6
CDR3: CASSAVPHSGANVLTF

V: TRBV28
length: 12
D: TRBD1
J: TRBJ1-2
CDR3: CAITGGGLGYTF

V: TRBV27
length: 15
D: NA
J: TRBJ2-7
CDR3: CASSLRLGGTYEQYF

V: TRBV9
length: 15
D: NA
J: TRBJ2-3
CDR3: CASSESPGSTDTQYF

V: TRBV9
length: 15
D: NA
J: TRBJ2-2
CDR3: CASSPTGTLTGELFF

V: TRBV4-1
length: 16
D: NA
J: TRBJ1-4
CDR3: CASSQGGIATNEKLFF

V: TRBV7-7
length: 12
D: TRBD1
J: TRBJ2-2
CDR3: CASSLQGGELFF

V: TRBV28
length: 15
D: TRBD1
J: TRBJ1-5
CDR3: CASSLAGGKSQPQHF

V: TRBV18
length: 13
D: TRBD2
J: TRBJ2-3
CDR3: CASSRGLADTQYF

V: TRBV5-4
length: 14
D: NA
J: TRBJ2-3
CDR3: CASSFLAGTDTQYF

V: TRBV29-1
length: 11
D: TRBD1
J: TRBJ2-1
CDR3: CSVGQGNEQFF

V: TRBV6-5
length: 12
D: TRBD1
J: TRBJ2-7
CDR3: CASSKGQGLQYF

V: TRBV27
length: 14
D: TRBD1
J: TRBJ2-7
CDR3: CASSLRDRGSEQYF

V: TRBV28
length: 14
D: NA
J: TRBJ2-7
CDR3: CASSLTGLTYEQYF

V: TRBV21-1
length: 17
D: NA
J: TRBJ1-3
CDR3: CASMIPGQDFSGNTIYF

V: TRBV7-9
length: 15
D: TRBD1
J: TRBJ1-5
CDR3: CASSSSGQGNQPQHF

V: TRBV7-9
length: 16
D: TRBD2
J: TRBJ2-1
CDR3: CASSGRLAGGPVEQFF

V: TRBV7-2
length: 15
D: NA
J: TRBJ2-1
CDR3: CASSRGSGQRIEQFF

V: TRBV6-6
length: 15
D: TRBD1
J: TRBJ1-5
CDR3: CASSLDRGRNQPQHF

V: TRBV27
length: 20
D: TRBD2
J: TRBJ2-3
CDR3: CASSPGTSGSGSWATDTQYF

V: TRBV6-1
length: 14
D: TRBD1
J: TRBJ1-2
CDR3: CASRTDRAVYGYTF

V: TRBV7-2
length: 15
D: NA
J: TRBJ2-7
CDR3: CASSLEWASPYEQYF

V: TRBV2
length: 15
D: NA
J: TRBJ2-5
CDR3: CASSKSPASPETQYF